The table lists the clone carrying this TCR beta chain with a few counts. No antigen is known for it. It is unclear where the CDR3 begins or ends on the DNA, so no DNA is shown, and the CDR3 is as TCRdb lists it. This sample's time point: newly diagnosed GD, antithyroid drugs for less than 3 months. TCR sequences were obtained from RNA taken from PBMCs. An endocrinology department located in Xi'an, China, was where the patients came from. The sample originates from a study of regulatory T cells in long-lasting Graves disease. The CDR3 region is 13 residues in length, termini included. Germline values: CDR1 SSHAT, CDR2 FNYEAQ (reference sequence). Notes on the study in general: Patients with persistent disease showed a bias toward TRBV28, TRBJ1-2 and TRBJ2-5. Results may be inaccurate due to the small sample size.

HTBI primers from iRepertoire and Arm-PCR of CDR3 regions yielded the TCR beta libraries. TCRdb re-called the multiplex PCR reads with MiXCR, one entry per CDR3 protein. The sample contains around 400,000 distinct CDR3 sequences, about a sixth of which appear only once. The specimen comprised peripheral blood mononuclear cells (PBMCs), sampled at new diagnosis, from a patient treated with antithyroid drugs. The sequence derives from a female donor with Graves disease. This sequence joins TRBV7-7 and TRBJ1-1; TRBD1, the table's D call, lacks a check against the DNA. CDR3 amino acids: CASSVGQGTEASF.